The 22 T cell receptor beta chains reported below all come from one sample, sequenced in a study of T-cell reconstitution after alpha-beta-depleted transplantation in children. Unique molecular identifiers were incorporated during preparation of the TCRbeta library. TCRdb reanalysed the PCR reads using MiXCR and keeps one entry per CDR3 protein. This sample has over 200,000 distinct CDR3 sequences, with 9.5% to 13% found just once. The source was PBMCs, collected before TCRalphabeta/CD19-depleted stem cell transplant. The receptors originated from a child younger than two with acute myeloid leukemia, due to receive a stem cell transplant.

This clonotype showed up many times. V is TRBV28 and J is TRBJ1-6; a weak D match, TRBD1 (6 bases). Trimming cost V 4 bases and J 11 bases, with 21 bases left between them. CDR1 and CDR2 (germline): MDHEN, SYDVKM. This CDR3 comprises 16 residues. CDR3: CASSSGAGRGSTPLHF. The CDR3 nucleotides are TGTGCCAGCAGTTCCGGGGCCGGCAGGGGATCGACACCCCTCCACTTT.

In this sample, this clonotype turned up many times. The gene calls are TRBV19 and TRBJ2-1; 7 positions agree with TRBD2. This CDR3 is built from 15 residues. Germline loops: CDR1 LNHDA, CDR2 SQIVND (reference sequence). Unmatched junction bases numbered 7, after V lost 7 bases and J lost 1 base. Here the CDR3 reads CASTALADSYNEQFF. For the CDR3, the DNA is TGTGCCAGTACCGCCCTAGCGGATTCCTACAATGAGCAGTTCTTC.

This clonotype was seen ten or more times. V and J are TRBV29-1 and TRBJ1-1, with 8 positions matching TRBD1. After removal of 7 bases from V and 5 bases from J, the junction contained 9 bases not matched to a gene. Germline V lookup: CDR1 SQVTM, CDR2 ANQGSEA. The CDR3 sequence is 13 residues long. The CDR3 nucleotides read TGCAGCGCCTACAGGGGGAGGGGGACTGAAGCTTTCTTT. Translating it yields CSAYRGRGTEAFF. The entire variable domain, with the rest obtained from reference TRBV29-1 and TRBJ1-1, is as follows: SAVISQKPSRDICQRGTSLTIQCQVDSQVTMMFWYRQQPGQSLTLIATANQGSEATYESGFVIDKFPISRPNLTFSTLTVSNMSPEDSSIYLCSAYRGRGTEAFFGQGTRLTVV.

This clonotype showed up many times. CDR3 bases: TGCGCCAGCAGAACAGGAAGCTCCTACGAGCAGTACTTC. Translated, it gives CASRTGSSYEQYF. The chain employs TRBV5-1 and TRBJ2-7; tentative D call: TRBD1 (5 bases). V was trimmed by 5 bases and J by 0 bases, leaving 9 bases between them. The CDR3 contains 13 residues. CDR1 is SGHRS and CDR2 is YFSETQ in the germline V gene.

This clonotype occurred many times. The chain carries TRBV18 and TRBJ2-1; 10 bases align to TRBD2. This CDR3 comprises 16 residues. V was pared by 3 bases and J by 6 bases, with 8 bases of the junction left unmatched. Germline values: CDR1 KGHSH, CDR2 LQKENI. The CDR3 loop reads CASSPIQAGGRNEQFF. CDR3 coding DNA: TGTGCCAGCTCACCTATCCAAGCGGGAGGGCGCAATGAGCAGTTCTTC.

In its sample, this clonotype was seen many times. The chain combines TRBV6-2 or TRBV6-3 with TRBJ2-7, with 8 nucleotides matching TRBD2. The V segment lost 2 bases and the J segment 5 bases; nucleotides outside the gene matches: 8. CDR3 length equals 15 residues. Germline CDR1 is MNHEY and CDR2 is SVGEGT. The CDR3, as DNA: TGTGCCAGCAGTTACGGATATAGCGGGAAAGACGAGCAGTACTTC. Translated, it gives CASSYGYSGKDEQYF.

This clonotype was counted ten times or more. V usage is TRBV4-1 and J usage is TRBJ2-7, with 9 bases matching TRBD2. CDR1 is MGHRA, CDR2 YSYEKL, per germline. V gave up 0 bases and J gave up 7 bases; unmatched junction bases: 19. The CDR3 is made up of 19 amino acids. The CDR3 is CASSQDSGRRGRGLVEQYF. CDR3 in DNA: TGCGCCAGCAGCCAAGATAGTGGTCGGCGCGGGAGGGGATTAGTAGAGCAGTACTTC.

Ten or more counts support this clonotype. The chain is built from TRBV7-9 and TRBJ1-6, with D possibly TRBD1 on 5 matching bases. Germline CDR1 and CDR2: SEHNR and FQNEAQ (reference sequence). Trimming took 1 base from V and 5 from J, leaving 6 bases between them. The CDR3 is made up of 14 amino acids. The CDR3 spells CASSLVGDNSPLHF. In DNA, the CDR3 is TGTGCCAGCAGCTTAGTAGGGGATAATTCACCCCTCCACTTT.

The rearrangement joins TRBV5-4 to TRBJ2-3; 7 positions match TRBD2. CDR1 SGHNT and CDR2 YYREEE come from the germline V gene (reference sequence). The CDR3 totals 15 residues. The V segment lost 4 bases and the J segment 6 bases; nucleotides outside the gene matches: 11. CDR3 residues: CASSGPSRREDTQYF. In DNA form, the CDR3 reads TGTGCCAGCAGCGGTCCGTCCCGGCGGGAGGATACGCAGTATTTT.

The table lists this clonotype with many counts. The chain employs TRBV29-1 and TRBJ2-1; the match to TRBD1 covers 7 bases. Germline CDR1 is SQVTM and CDR2 is ANQGSEA. The CDR3 length is 12 residues. CDR3 in amino acids: CRVTGDYNEQFF. The CDR3 DNA reads TGCAGGGTTACAGGGGATTACAATGAGCAGTTCTTC.

Turning to this clonotype: Since a much larger clone is just one base distant, this may be a read error. The J gene is TRBJ2-4, the V gene TRBV7-2, with D perhaps given as TRBD1 or TRBD2 (5 bases each). V lost 10 bases and J 5 bases, leaving 18 bases between the germline ends. The V gene's germline CDR1 is SGHTA and CDR2 FQGNSA. This CDR3 is built from 14 residues. The CDR3 reads CANGRGLGENIQYF. The CDR3 region has the DNA TGTGCCAACGGTCGGGGCCTCGGGGAAAACATTCAGTACTTC. Looking up the rest from reference TRBV7-2 and TRBJ2-4 gives the full variable domain: GAGVSQSPSNKVTEKGKDVELRCDPISGHTALYWYRQSLGQGLEFLIYFQGNSAPDKSGLPSDRFSAERTGGSVSTLTIQRTQQEDSAVYLCANGRGLGENIQYFGAGTRLSVL.

This clonotype was detected many times. The CDR3 sequence is CASNRDSSSTDTQYF. DNA for the CDR3: TGCGCCAGCAACCGGGACAGCTCTAGCACAGATACGCAGTATTTT. The chain combines TRBV5-1 with TRBJ2-3; TRBD1 aligns across 7 bases. With V trimmed by 6 bases and J by 0 bases, 7 bases remained unmatched. The germline V gene encodes CDR1 SGHRS and CDR2 YFSETQ. The CDR3 is made up of 15 amino acids.

This clonotype was seen at least ten times. The chain is built from TRBV5-1 and TRBJ1-5, with TRBD1 matching over 10 bases. Germline trimming cut 0 bases from V and 7 bases from J; bases unmatched to any gene: 4. The CDR3 is 15 residues long. Germline CDR1 reads SGHRS; CDR2 reads YFSETQ. The CDR3, as DNA: TGCGCCAGCAGCTTGGAGACAGGGGGCGGGCAGCCCCAGCATTTT. Its protein product is CASSLETGGGQPQHF.

This clonotype occurred a few times. V usage is TRBV28 and J usage is TRBJ2-7, with D possibly called TRBD1 or TRBD2 (5 bases each). V was cut by 4 bases and J by 3 bases, with 16 bases left in between. Germline V gives CDR1 MDHEN, CDR2 SYDVKM. The CDR3 has 15 amino acids. CDR3 amino acids: CASSSTTRGGYEQYF. The CDR3 DNA sequence: TGTGCCAGCAGTTCTACAACTAGGGGCGGCTACGAGCAGTACTTC.

This clonotype has a handful of counts. The chain recombines TRBV20-1 with TRBJ1-2; D ambiguous. Trimming cost V 0 bases and J 0 bases, with 14 bases left between them. CDR1 and CDR2 (germline): DFQATT, SNEGSKA (reference sequence). This CDR3 is 16 amino acids long. The CDR3 DNA sequence: TGCAGTGCTAGAGACGGCTTTGAGGAAGCTAACTATGGCTACACCTTC. Encoded protein: CSARDGFEEANYGYTF.

In this sample, this clonotype turned up many times. The J gene is TRBJ2-1, the V gene TRBV29-1; 12 nucleotides agree with TRBD2. The CDR3 spans 16 residues. Trimming at V came to 5 bases and at J to 0 bases, leaving 5 bases not matched to a gene. The V gene's germline CDR1 is SQVTM and CDR2 ANQGSEA. CDR3: CSVLLTSGSSYNEQFF. In nucleotides, the CDR3 is TGCAGCGTTCTCTTGACTAGCGGGAGCTCCTACAATGAGCAGTTCTTC.

This clonotype was found many times. This sequence joins TRBV7-2 and TRBJ2-1, with 11 nucleotides matching TRBD2. Germline V lookup: CDR1 SGHTA, CDR2 FQGNSA. This CDR3 comprises 15 residues. The V gene end was trimmed by 3 bases and the J gene end by 7 bases; junction bases not matched to a gene: 5. This CDR3 is CASSFGLAGGNEQFF. The DNA of the CDR3 is TGTGCCAGCAGCTTTGGTCTAGCGGGGGGAAATGAGCAGTTCTTC.

The chain recombines TRBV12-3 or TRBV12-4 with TRBJ1-5; no firm D call. The CDR3 extends over 15 amino acids. Deletions cut 8 bases from V and 10 bases from J, with 24 bases between. CDR3 protein: CASRREGLSIHPQHF. For the CDR3, the DNA is TGTGCCAGCCGACGGGAAGGGCTTAGCATTCACCCCCAGCATTTT.

About this clonotype: Possible read error: a much larger clone is one base away. The genes are TRBV20-1 and TRBJ2-7; TRBD1 matches 7 bases. Near its end, the DNA agrees better with TRBJ2-1, so the J call may be wrong. The germline gives CDR1 DFQATT, CDR2 SNEGSKA (reference sequence). The CDR3 consists of 12 residues. CDR3 loop: CSADREGYEQFF. The CDR3 bases are TGCAGTGCTGACAGGGAAGGCTACGAGCAGTTCTTC.

This clonotype has a count of ten or more. The chain uses TRBV20-1 and TRBJ1-5; 7 positions match TRBD1. The CDR3 has 13 residues. In germline, CDR1 is DFQATT, CDR2 SNEGSKA (reference sequence). J gave up 1 base and V 5 bases, and 2 bases lay outside the gene matches. The CDR3 DNA sequence: TGCAGTGCTTCGGACAGGAGCAATCAGCCCCAGCATTTT. Its protein is CSASDRSNQPQHF.

This clonotype came up many times. The chain links TRBV7-9 to TRBJ2-1; D unresolved. Germline V gene lookup returns CDR1 SEHNR and CDR2 FQNEAQ (reference sequence). Trimming shortened V by 0 bases and J by 9 bases, and 6 bases separated the two germline ends. The CDR3 length is 12 residues. The DNA for the CDR3 is TGTGCCAGCAGCTTAGCGCTGTCTGAGCAGTTCTTC. This encodes CASSLALSEQFF.

This clonotype has a count of ten or more. The chain carries TRBV15 and TRBJ2-1; D may be TRBD1 (5 bases). The ends were cut back, 8 bases at V and 5 bases at J, with 10 bases in the middle. Germline-derived CDR1 and CDR2 are LNHNV and YYDKDF (reference sequence). The length of the CDR3 is 12 residues. CDR3 nucleotides: TGTGCCACCGGACATAATGACAATGAGCAGTTCTTC. Residues: CATGHNDNEQFF.